Shown below are 2 T cell receptor beta chains from a single sample sequenced in a study of cytomegalovirus exposure and HLA in healthy donors. A multiplex PCR was run with 60 Vbeta primers and 13 Jbeta primers. Repertoires were generated with immunoSEQ multiplex PCR, while TCRdb's copy carries only in-frame clones and drops some. The sample shows 120,000 to 150,000 clones, 88% of them seen only once. Sequenced sample: PBMCs. The receptors were gathered from a woman aged 40 to 55 in good health and CMV-seronegative.

This clone was seen a single time. The V and J genes are TRBV5-1 and TRBJ2-7; the match to TRBD2 covers 9 bases. Germline CDR1 and CDR2: SGHRS and YFSETQ. This CDR3 has 13 residues. Trimming took 4 bases from V and 5 from J; bases not matched to a gene: 4. In DNA form, the CDR3 reads TGCGCCAGCAGCCCTGGGACTAGCAACGAGCAGTACTTC. Residues: CASSPGTSNEQYF.

This clone was found once. The CDR3 loop reads CASSWGLAGGPYNEQFF. Written as DNA, the CDR3 is TGCGCCAGCAGCTGGGGTTTAGCGGGAGGGCCCTACAATGAGCAGTTCTTC. The gene calls are TRBV5-1 and TRBJ2-1; the match to TRBD2 covers 11 bases. The CDR3 has 17 residues. V dropped 3 bases and J dropped 2; count of bases not matched to a gene: 7. The germline CDR1 and CDR2 sequences are SGHRS and YFSETQ.